Following are 8 T cell receptor beta chains from one sample sequenced in a study of cytomegalovirus exposure and HLA in healthy donors. Primers included in the PCR were 60 Vbeta and 13 Jbeta primers. TCRdb's table, derived via immunoSEQ multiplex PCR, lists solely in-frame clones and lacks some. The data hold tens of thousands of clones, with 80% to 90% observed a single time. The sample was PBMCs. The receptors stem from a young woman in good health and CMV-seropositive.

The rearrangement links TRBV6-5 to TRBJ1-2, with D hard to call. The ends were cut back, 6 bases at V and 3 bases at J, with 14 bases in the middle. Germline-derived CDR1 and CDR2 are MNHEY and SVGAGI. There are 14 residues in the CDR3. CDR3 amino acids: CASRTAQRDYGYTF. The CDR3 DNA follows: TGTGCCAGCAGGACGGCACAACGGGACTATGGCTACACCTTC.

This sequence joins TRBV7-3 and TRBJ2-2, with TRBD2 matching 8 bases. Germline V gene sequence: CDR1 SGHTA, CDR2 FQGTGA. CDR3 length equals 16 residues. The V and J ends lost 5 bases and 4 bases, in that order; junction bases with no gene match: 9. Written as DNA, the CDR3 is TGTGCCAGCAGCAATTCGGGGGGGCCGGGCACCGGGGAGCTGTTTTTT. It translates to CASSNSGGPGTGELFF. Filled out from reference TRBV7-3 and TRBJ2-2, the complete variable domain reads GAGVSQTPSNKVTEKGKYVELRCDPISGHTALYWYRQSLGQGPEFLIYFQGTGAADDSGLPNDRFFAVRPEGSVSTLKIQRTERGDSAVYLCASSNSGGPGTGELFFGEGSRLTVL.

V gene TRBV28 combines with J gene TRBJ2-7, with a weak D call TRBD1 (6 bases). Per germline, CDR1 MDHEN and CDR2 SYDVKM. This CDR3 is 14 amino acids long. The V end was cut by 7 bases, the J end by 2 bases, with 15 bases between. CDR3 in amino acids: CASTPGTRTYEQYF. CDR3 nucleotide sequence: TGTGCCAGCACCCCCGGGACAAGGACCTACGAGCAGTACTTC.

This chain connects TRBV27 to TRBJ2-7; unclear D gene. V lost 6 bases to trimming and J lost 3 bases, with 18 bases between them. CDR3 length: 15 residues. From germline, CDR1 is MNHEY and CDR2 SMNVEV (reference sequence). CDR3 sequence reads: CASRTRWLGYYEQYF. CDR3 coding DNA: TGTGCCAGCAGGACCAGGTGGTTGGGTTACTACGAGCAGTACTTC.

The genes are TRBV6-5 and TRBJ1-1; D is uncertain. CDR1 and CDR2 (germline): MNHEY, SVGAGI. This CDR3 spans 15 amino acids. Trimming pared 3 bases from V and 4 bases from J, leaving 15 bases between. The CDR3 spells CASSYNFEFGTEAFF. The CDR3 DNA sequence: TGTGCCAGCAGTTATAACTTCGAATTTGGCACTGAAGCTTTCTTT.

The CDR3 region has the DNA TGCGCCAGCAGCTTGGATGGGACTAGCGGGTACAATGAGCAGTTCTTC. Translated: CASSLDGTSGYNEQFF. The chain employs TRBV5-1 and TRBJ2-1, with TRBD2 identical over 12 bases. The junction had 2 bases not matched to a gene; V was cut back by 0 bases and J by 4 bases. Germline V lookup: CDR1 SGHRS, CDR2 YFSETQ. The CDR3 is 16 amino acids.

The chain carries TRBV6-6 and TRBJ2-7, with 7 nucleotides matching TRBD1. CDR1 and CDR2 (germline): MNHNY, SVGAGI (reference sequence). Unmatched junction bases numbered 8, after V lost 0 bases and J lost 6 bases. This CDR3 is 15 amino acids long. In DNA form, the CDR3 reads TGTGCCAGCAGTTACTCCCAGGGGGAGCTGGGCGAGCAGTACTTC. Translating gives CASSYSQGELGEQYF.

The rearrangement uses TRBV18 and TRBJ2-7; 7 bases fit TRBD2. The junction had 9 bases not matched to a gene; V was cut back by 3 bases and J by 7 bases. Germline V lookup: CDR1 KGHSH, CDR2 LQKENI. This CDR3 region has 14 residues. CDR3: CASSPVAGAQEQYF. DNA for the CDR3: TGTGCCAGCTCACCCGTTGCGGGAGCTCAAGAGCAGTACTTC.